The source of this T cell receptor (beta chain) is a study of Ad26.COV2.S vaccination and SARS-CoV-2 variants. Profiled with immunoSEQ multiplex PCR; TCRdb holds only in-frame clones, not every one. The sample has about 350,000 clones, approximately 86% seen once. Germline trimming cut 6 bases from V and 2 bases from J; bases unmatched to any gene: 11. The CDR3 length is 16 residues. The germline CDR1 and CDR2 sequences are MNHEY and SMNVEV (reference sequence). Treatment: around 19 received Ad26.COV2.S at low or high dose, single or two shots; 5 received placebo; per-sample allocation not given. Sampling was done on day 63 after the first vaccine or placebo injection.

The TCR originated in a person between 18 and 65 years old who received the Ad26.COV2.S COVID-19 vaccine or a placebo. The specimen comprised peripheral blood, sampled in a trial of Ad26.COV2.S vaccine versus placebo. The rearrangement uses TRBV27 and TRBJ2-7; 9 bases are a match to TRBD1. This chain's CDR3 is CASSSRRDRVPYEQYF. CDR3 DNA sequence: TGTGCCAGCAGCTCCCGCCGGGACAGGGTCCCCTACGAGCAGTACTTC.